These 24 T cell receptor beta chains share one sample of origin, sequenced in a study of blood T cell repertoires in COVID-19. The protocol was immunoSEQ multiplex PCR, while the TCRdb copy is restricted to in-frame clones and leaves out a portion. The sample has roughly 220,000 clones, roughly 85% seen once. Material: peripheral blood. Receptors were obtained from a man aged 25 to 45 who had recovered from COVID-19.

The chain carries TRBV5-8 and TRBJ2-7; tentative D call: TRBD2 (6 bases). The CDR3 runs 14 residues. The V and J ends lost 4 bases and 2 bases respectively, with 13 bases between them. Germline values: CDR1 SGHTS, CDR2 YDEGEE. The CDR3 loop is CASSGGTLTYEQYF. CDR3 coding DNA: TGTGCCAGCAGCGGGGGGACGTTGACCTACGAGCAGTACTTC.

The chain combines TRBV5-1 with TRBJ2-1; D remains ambiguous. The CDR3 runs 13 residues. V was shortened by 2 bases and J by 10 bases, with 13 bases between the two germline ends. Looked up from germline, CDR1 is SGHRS and CDR2 is YFSETQ. As DNA, the CDR3 is TGCGCCAGCAGCTTTTACTCAGGCCGAGAGCAGTTCTTC. Its translation: CASSFYSGREQFF.

The chain carries TRBV5-1 and TRBJ2-6; the match to TRBD2 covers 14 bases. Germline loops: CDR1 SGHRS, CDR2 YFSETQ. The CDR3 is made up of 18 amino acids. With V trimmed by 4 bases and J by 2 bases, 5 bases remained unmatched. The CDR3 region has the DNA TGCGCCAGCAGCGCCGGGACTAGCGGGAGACCTGGGGCCAACGTCCTGACTTTC. It is translated as CASSAGTSGRPGANVLTF.

CDR3 in DNA: TGCGCCAGCAGCTTGCGACCGGGACTAGCTTATGATGAGCAGTTCTTC. Its protein is CASSLRPGLAYDEQFF. The chain uses TRBV5-1 and TRBJ2-1, with TRBD2 matching over 9 bases. Looked up from germline, CDR1 is SGHRS and CDR2 is YFSETQ. This CDR3 is built from 16 residues. J was trimmed by 8 bases and V by 1 base; bases with no gene match: 10.

This clone was seen only once. This chain connects TRBV6-1 to TRBJ2-7; 10 bases are shared with TRBD2. Looked up from germline, CDR1 is MNHNS and CDR2 is SASEGT. The CDR3 consists of 15 residues. J was trimmed by 4 bases and V by 3 bases; bases with no gene match: 6. Here the CDR3 DNA reads TGTGCCAGCAGTGAGCCAACTAGCGGGGTATACGAGCAGTACTTC. Translated: CASSEPTSGVYEQYF.

The chain links TRBV16 to TRBJ1-2; 9 nucleotides line up with TRBD1. Germline CDR1 is KGHSY and CDR2 is FQNENV. The J segment lost 4 bases and the V segment lost 6 bases, leaving 9 bases of the junction unmatched. This CDR3 has 15 amino acids. CDR3 in DNA: TGTGCCAGCAGACCCGGGACAGGGACCCTCTATGGCTACACCTTC. Amino acids: CASRPGTGTLYGYTF.

This clone was observed a few times. The V call is TRBV10-3, the J call TRBJ1-1, with 7 bases matching TRBD1. Germline assignment: CDR1 ENHRY and CDR2 SYGVKD. Losses at the gene ends were 0 bases for V and 1 base for J; bases not matched to a gene: 8. The CDR3 consists of 17 residues. CDR3 sequence: CAISESRRGPSNTEAFF. CDR3 sequence (DNA): TGTGCCATCAGTGAGTCGCGAAGGGGGCCCTCGAACACTGAAGCTTTCTTT.

This clone has a handful of counts. This chain connects TRBV7-8 to TRBJ1-5; 8 positions match TRBD1. The V segment lost 5 bases and the J segment 2 bases; nucleotides outside the gene matches: 8. CDR1 and CDR2 (germline): SGHVS, FQNEAQ. The CDR3 has 16 residues. The DNA for the CDR3 is TGTGCCAGCAGCCCTCGCGACAGGGGTGGCAATCAGCCCCAGCATTTT. Encoded protein: CASSPRDRGGNQPQHF.

This sequence joins TRBV18 and TRBJ2-5, with D possibly matching TRBD1 (6 bases). The length of the CDR3 is 13 residues. CDR1 KGHSH and CDR2 LQKENI come from the germline V gene. The V and J ends lost 1 base and 5 bases respectively, with 8 bases between them. The CDR3 loop is CASSPHRDETQYF. The DNA of the CDR3 is TGTGCCAGCTCACCACACAGGGACGAGACCCAGTACTTC.

This clone appeared a single time. The chain has TRBV4-3 and TRBJ2-5; the D is unclear. Trimming took 0 bases from V and 4 from J, leaving 6 bases between them. Per the germline V gene, CDR1 is LGHNA and CDR2 is YSLEER. The CDR3 is 13 amino acids. CDR3 loop: CASSQDLRETQYF. In DNA, the CDR3 is TGCGCCAGCAGCCAAGATTTGAGAGAGACCCAGTACTTC.

The rearrangement joins TRBV4-2 to TRBJ1-3; unclear D gene. The CDR3 spans 16 residues. Germline values: CDR1 LGHNA, CDR2 YNFKEQ. The V gene lost 2 bases and the J gene lost 4 bases, with 15 bases spanning the gap. CDR3 region: CASSQTSLGGGNTIYF. As DNA, the CDR3 is TGTGCCAGCAGCCAAACTTCTCTGGGAGGAGGAAACACCATATATTTT.

The CDR3 spells CAWSVGGGGTEAFF. CDR3 in DNA: TGTGCCTGGAGTGTAGGTGGGGGGGGCACTGAAGCTTTCTTT. The rearrangement links TRBV30 to TRBJ1-1; D possibly corresponds to TRBD1 (5 bases). Looked up from germline, CDR1 is GTSNPN and CDR2 is SVGIG (reference sequence). The CDR3 loop spans 14 amino acids. Trimming removed 0 bases at V and 4 bases at J, with 12 bases between.

The chain is built from TRBV27 and TRBJ1-6; perhaps TRBD1 as D (5 bases). Germline CDR1 reads MNHEY; CDR2 reads SMNVEV (reference sequence). Trimming removed 7 bases at V and 9 bases at J, with 13 bases between. The CDR3 runs to 13 residues. CDR3 loop: CASKDSFISPLHF. Written as DNA, the CDR3 is TGTGCCAGCAAAGACAGTTTCATTTCACCCCTCCACTTT.

This clone showed up just once. The chain uses TRBV6-2 or TRBV6-3 and TRBJ1-1, with D possibly matching TRBD1 (6 bases). The length of the CDR3 is 14 residues. From germline, CDR1 is MNHEY and CDR2 SVGEGT. Trimming left V 2 bases short and J 7 bases short, with 14 bases between. The CDR3 here is CASSYGTVGGEAFF. As DNA, the CDR3 is TGTGCCAGCAGTTACGGGACCGTAGGGGGTGAAGCTTTCTTT.

The rearrangement links TRBV30 to TRBJ1-5, with TRBD1 as a possible D gene (5 bases). Trimming took 3 bases from V and 7 from J, leaving 10 bases between them. This CDR3 is built from 12 residues. The germline V gene encodes CDR1 GTSNPN and CDR2 SVGIG (reference sequence). CDR3 bases: TGTGCCTGGAGCCAGGGCCGGCAGCCCCAGCATTTT. Protein sequence: CAWSQGRQPQHF.

The V call is TRBV12-3 or TRBV12-4, the J call TRBJ2-2; tentative D call: TRBD2 (5 bases). The CDR3 runs 12 residues. Trimming removed 7 bases at V and 7 bases at J, with 10 bases between. CDR3 nucleotides: TGTGCCAGCAAGGAGGCGGACGGGGAGCTGTTTTTT. It yields the protein CASKEADGELFF.

The chain uses TRBV11-2 and TRBJ2-2; D call uncertain. The CDR3 totals 12 residues. Germline V gene lookup returns CDR1 SGHAT and CDR2 FQNNGV. V lost 5 bases to trimming and J lost 2 bases, with 3 bases between them. The CDR3 DNA follows: TGTGCCAGCAGCGTAAACACCGGGGAGCTGTTTTTT. Protein product: CASSVNTGELFF.

The CDR3 coding sequence is TGTGCCAGCAAAATGGACTCAGAGGACTATGGCTACACCTTC. Translated: CASKMDSEDYGYTF. The chain employs TRBV6-5 and TRBJ1-2; D is ambiguous. Germline V lookup: CDR1 MNHEY, CDR2 SVGAGI. Trimming pared 7 bases from V and 3 bases from J, leaving 15 bases between. CDR3 length: 14 residues.

The chain uses TRBV12-3 or TRBV12-4 and TRBJ1-2; D gene unclear. The CDR3 sequence is 12 residues long. Trimming shortened V by 4 bases and J by 4 bases, and 7 bases separated the two germline ends. CDR3 amino acids: CASSSGIYGYTF. The CDR3 nucleotides are TGTGCCAGCAGTTCGGGGATCTATGGCTACACCTTC.

The table lists this clone with a count of one. The chain combines TRBV11-2 with TRBJ1-4; 10 bases align to TRBD1. CDR1 and CDR2 (germline): SGHAT, FQNNGV. This CDR3 spans 17 amino acids. V dropped 5 bases and J dropped 4; count of bases not matched to a gene: 10. CDR3 DNA: TGTGCCAGCAGCCCCCGCCGGGACAGGGGATATAATGAAAAACTGTTTTTT. Encoded protein: CASSPRRDRGYNEKLFF.

This sequence joins TRBV5-4 and TRBJ2-7, with a possible D match to TRBD1 (5 bases). The germline V gene encodes CDR1 SGHNT and CDR2 YYREEE (reference sequence). V was pared by 6 bases and J by 6 bases, with 19 bases between. CDR3 length: 14 amino acids. Here the CDR3 DNA reads TGTGCCAGCATCGCGACCCCCGGAAGGGGCGAGCAGTACTTC. Translating gives CASIATPGRGEQYF.

In this sample, this clone turned up once. The genes are TRBV4-3 and TRBJ2-7, with TRBD1 matching 8 bases. The CDR3 totals 15 residues. Germline trimming cut 1 base from V and 4 bases from J; bases unmatched to any gene: 6. Germline CDR1 LGHNA, CDR2 YSLEER. The CDR3 here is CASSQVLDRGYEQYF. The CDR3 DNA reads TGCGCCAGCAGCCAAGTCTTAGACAGGGGATACGAGCAGTACTTC.

This clone has only one observation. The J gene is TRBJ2-7, the V gene TRBV14, with 7 bases lining up with TRBD1. This CDR3 spans 15 amino acids. Trimming took 6 bases from V and 0 from J; bases not matched to a gene: 8. Germline-derived CDR1 and CDR2 are SGHDN and FVKESK. CDR3 loop: CASRSGQESSYEQYF. For the CDR3, the DNA is TGTGCCAGCAGATCAGGACAGGAGAGCTCCTACGAGCAGTACTTC.

The chain couples TRBV7-8 to TRBJ1-5, with D possibly TRBD1 on 6 matching bases. Germline CDR1 SGHVS, CDR2 FQNEAQ. This CDR3 contains 15 residues. Trimming removed 6 bases from V and 4 bases from J, with 16 bases in between. CDR3 nucleotide sequence: TGTGCCAGCAGTCCGGGGGGGGCAGGGAATCAGCCCCAGCATTTT. It translates to CASSPGGAGNQPQHF.